The subject of this entry is one TCR beta chain. The antigen is not known. TCRdb's copy holds only in-frame clones and misses some; the assay was immunoSEQ multiplex PCR. This table has 100,000 to 150,000 clones, roughly 87% appearing once. The sample is drawn from a study of cytomegalovirus exposure and HLA in healthy donors. Study outcomes and limitations: In vitro data verified a few CMV-associated chains as specific for CMV antigens. A list of 150 to 200 TCR beta chains associated with cytomegalovirus was given.

V was pared by 5 bases and J by 4 bases, with 15 bases between. CDR1 SGHTA and CDR2 FQGNSA come from the germline V gene. This CDR3 is 15 amino acids long. This chain joins TRBV7-2 and TRBJ2-1; weak D call: TRBD2 (5 bases). The origin of this receptor is a young woman in good health and CMV-seronegative. The sequencing sample was made of PBMCs. The CDR3 protein is CASSAERNKYNEQFF. CDR3 DNA: TGTGCCAGCAGCGCTGAGCGGAACAAATACAATGAGCAGTTCTTC.